This TCR beta chain emerged from a study of shared clonotypes between healthy human individuals. Study conclusions and caveats: Represented diversity (both genetic and exposure-history) was limited by the small number of donors. Naive subsets generally exceeded memory subsets in estimated richness.

Per the germline V gene, CDR1 is SGDLS and CDR2 is YYNGEE. The V gene end was trimmed by 0 bases and the J gene end by 6 bases; junction bases not matched to a gene: 6. CDR3 length: 15 amino acids. The assay used deep level. Profiling relied on immunoSEQ multiplex PCR, and the TCRdb table lists in-frame clones only, not all of them. This repertoire shows about 820,000 clones, 92% found once; its top ten account for nearly 25%. Naive CD8 cells, CD45RO-negative and positively selected for CCR7, excluded terminally differentiated effector memory CD45RA+ cells. Donors had no recently reported acute infections or vaccinations and were HIV-negative. As to this clone: Its specificity is not known.

The sequencing sample was made of naive CD8+ T cells sorted from blood. This sequence originates from a man aged 25-45 years in good health. This chain joins TRBV9 and TRBJ2-7; the match to TRBD1 covers 10 bases. CDR3 in DNA: TGTGCCAGCAGCGTAGTCGACAGGGGGCAGGTCGAGCAGTACTTC. Amino acid sequence: CASSVVDRGQVEQYF.